This T cell receptor (beta chain) was observed in a study of cytomegalovirus exposure and HLA in healthy donors. Between the trimmed V and J ends, which lost 3 bases and 5 bases, there was a span of 16 bases. CDR3 length: 15 amino acids. Germline lookup yields CDR1 KGHSH and CDR2 LQKENI. As concerns this clone: Its antigen remains unknown.

The PCR contained 60 Vbeta and 13 Jbeta primers. TCRdb keeps only in-frame clones here, not all; method: immunoSEQ multiplex PCR. The table lists around 120,000 clones, about 74% of them singletons. General study points: Sequencing likely generated an artifact that appeared as a cluster of highly shared sequence variants.

The chain couples TRBV18 to TRBJ1-1, with D maybe TRBD1 (5 bases). Sequenced material: PBMCs. This sequence was found in a female donor in good health and CMV-seropositive. The CDR3 nucleotides read TGTGCCAGCTCACCGAACGCGGGGGGACGGACTGAAGCTTTCTTT. Translation: CASSPNAGGRTEAFF.